This TCR beta chain derives from a study of T cells in localized non-small cell lung cancer. The repertoire was sequenced with immunoSEQ multiplex PCR; TCRdb's copy has only in-frame clones and lacks some. The data hold about 43,000 clones, with roughly 91% observed a single time. Turning to this clone: The antigen remains unidentified.

Overall study results and limits: Median approximately 50 top-100 tumor clones were shared with paired adjacent lung. An association was observed between higher blood T cell density and longer overall survival. Heterogeneity within the tumor remains possible, as just one region underwent sequencing.

The CDR3 is made up of 15 amino acids. Trimming cost V 3 bases and J 4 bases, with 10 bases left between them. Germline V lookup: CDR1 KGHSH, CDR2 LQKENI. The sequenced sample was PBMCs, obtained before any cancer treatment. The receptor was derived from a woman aged 40-75 years with stage II lung adenocarcinoma. The chain recombines TRBV18 with TRBJ1-6; D is perhaps TRBD1 (5 bases). The CDR3 is CASSPWGDYNSPLHF. The CDR3 DNA follows: TGTGCCAGCTCACCTTGGGGGGATTATAATTCACCCCTCCACTTT.